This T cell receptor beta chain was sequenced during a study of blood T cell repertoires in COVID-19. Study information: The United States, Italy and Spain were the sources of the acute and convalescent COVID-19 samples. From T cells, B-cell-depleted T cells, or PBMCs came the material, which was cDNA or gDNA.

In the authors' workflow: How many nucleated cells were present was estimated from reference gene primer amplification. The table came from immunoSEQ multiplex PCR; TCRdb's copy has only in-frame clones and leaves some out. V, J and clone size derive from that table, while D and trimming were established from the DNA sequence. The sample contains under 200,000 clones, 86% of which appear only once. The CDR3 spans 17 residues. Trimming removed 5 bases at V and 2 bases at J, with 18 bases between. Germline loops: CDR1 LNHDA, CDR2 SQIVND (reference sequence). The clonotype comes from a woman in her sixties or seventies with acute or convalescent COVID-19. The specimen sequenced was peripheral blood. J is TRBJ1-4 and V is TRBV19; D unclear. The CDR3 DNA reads TGTGCCAGTAGTGACACCACAAGGATAGGTACTAATGAAAAACTGTTTTTT. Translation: CASSDTTRIGTNEKLFF.